These T cell receptor beta chains were read from a single sample in a study of blood T cell repertoires in COVID-19. Profiling relied on immunoSEQ multiplex PCR, and the TCRdb table lists in-frame clones only, not all of them. Of more than 20,000 clones listed, 86% are singletons. Sequenced sample: peripheral blood. The receptors come from a human donor with active COVID-19. The donor label of this sample is uncertain. Both conserved end residues are part of each CDR3. Fields, in order: D gene, V gene, J gene, clone size, CDR3 DNA, CDR3 protein. The D gene is left open where the match is weak. The listing skips clone size in some rows; elsewhere it reads once, few, many or a size class.

D: TRBD2; V: TRBV5-1; J: TRBJ2-5; size: -; DNA: TGCGCCAGCAGCTTACCTAGCGGGGGAGCAGAGACCCAGTACTTC; CDR3: CASSLPSGGAETQYF
D: TRBD2; V: TRBV10-3; J: TRBJ2-7; size: once; DNA: TGTGCCACGGGGGGGGTCTCCTACGAGCAGTACTTC; CDR3: CATGGVSYEQYF
D: TRBD2; V: TRBV29-1; J: TRBJ2-1; size: -; DNA: TGCAGCGTCGCACCGGGACTAGCGGGATCTGAGCAGTTCTTC; CDR3: CSVAPGLAGSEQFF
D: TRBD1; V: TRBV29-1; J: TRBJ1-2; size: -; DNA: TGCAGCGTCGAAAGGAGGGGGCTCGGCTACACCTTC; CDR3: CSVERRGLGYTF
D: TRBD2; V: TRBV29-1; J: TRBJ2-3; size: -; DNA: TGCAGCGTTGGCGCTAGCGGGAGCAATCTTTTAGGAGATACGCAGTATTTT; CDR3: CSVGASGSNLLGDTQYF
D: TRBD1; V: TRBV7-2; J: TRBJ2-5; size: -; DNA: TGTGCCAGCGGGACAGGTTCTCAAGAGACCCAGTACTTC; CDR3: CASGTGSQETQYF
D: TRBD1; V: TRBV18; J: TRBJ2-6; size: -; DNA: TGTGCCAGCTCACCCCGGGACAGGGGTTTCTCTGGGGCCAACGTCCTGACTTTC; CDR3: CASSPRDRGFSGANVLTF
D: TRBD2; V: TRBV11-2; J: TRBJ2-7; size: once; DNA: TGTGCCAGCAGCGCAATAGCGGGGATTTCCTACGAGCAGTACTTC; CDR3: CASSAIAGISYEQYF
D: -; V: TRBV6-5; J: TRBJ1-1; size: once; DNA: TGTGCCAGCAGTCCCTCGAGGGTAGGTGGCACTGAAGCTTTCTTT; CDR3: CASSPSRVGGTEAFF
D: -; V: TRBV18; J: TRBJ1-2; size: -; DNA: TGTGCCAGCTCACCCCCAGGGGCAAACTATGGCTACACCTTC; CDR3: CASSPPGANYGYTF
D: -; V: TRBV7-2; J: TRBJ2-1; size: -; DNA: TGTGCCAGCAGCTTTAATGGGCCGGGAACAGCGGGCCCGCAGTTCTTC; CDR3: CASSFNGPGTAGPQFF
D: -; V: TRBV10-3; J: TRBJ1-2; size: -; DNA: TGTGCCACCGCGAGCGGCTCGGTCTATGGCTACACCTTC; CDR3: CATASGSVYGYTF
D: TRBD2; V: TRBV4-3; J: TRBJ2-5; size: few; DNA: TGCGCCAGCAGCCAAGTAACAGCGGGAGGTTTGGAGACCCAGTACTTC; CDR3: CASSQVTAGGLETQYF
D: -; V: TRBV28; J: TRBJ2-1; size: -; DNA: TGTGCCAGCAGTCCCGGGGGTATAAATGAGCAGTTCTTC; CDR3: CASSPGGINEQFF
D: TRBD2; V: TRBV2; J: TRBJ2-3; size: -; DNA: TGTGCCAGCAGTTCTATAGCGGGAGTGGAGGATACGCAGTATTTT; CDR3: CASSSIAGVEDTQYF
D: -; V: TRBV6-5; J: TRBJ1-2; size: -; DNA: TGTGCCAGCAGCGGGAAAGCGGTCGGCTATGGCTACACCTTC; CDR3: CASSGKAVGYGYTF
D: -; V: TRBV27; J: TRBJ2-6; size: -; DNA: TGTGCCAGCAGTTTGGCGGACTCCTCCTCTGGGGCCAACGTCCTGACTTTC; CDR3: CASSLADSSSGANVLTF
D: TRBD1; V: TRBV18; J: TRBJ1-1; size: -; DNA: TGTGCCAGCTCACTACAGACAGGGCCGAACACTGAAGCTTTCTTT; CDR3: CASSLQTGPNTEAFF
D: TRBD2; V: TRBV18; J: TRBJ2-7; size: -; DNA: TGTGCCAGCTCATCCGGACTAGCGGGGAACTCCTACGAGCAGTACTTC; CDR3: CASSSGLAGNSYEQYF
D: TRBD1; V: TRBV28; J: TRBJ1-1; size: -; DNA: TGTGCCAGCAGTCCAGGGACAGGGGTGGGAACTGAAGCTTTCTTT; CDR3: CASSPGTGVGTEAFF
D: -; V: TRBV2; J: TRBJ2-1; size: -; DNA: TGTGCCAGCAGGAGAGACTCTAACTCCGGGGATGAGCAGTTCTTC; CDR3: CASRRDSNSGDEQFF
D: -; V: TRBV5-1; J: TRBJ1-4; size: -; DNA: TGCGCCAGCAGCTTACAGGGTGCTTCAACTAATGAAAAACTGTTTTTT; CDR3: CASSLQGASTNEKLFF
D: TRBD2; V: TRBV4-2; J: TRBJ2-3; size: -; DNA: TGTGCCAGCAGCCAAGAGGTCCCTAGCGGGGGGGCCGCTACGCAGTATTTT; CDR3: CASSQEVPSGGAATQYF
D: -; V: TRBV19; J: TRBJ1-2; size: -; DNA: TGTGCCAGTAGTATGGCCAACCTGAACTATGGCTACACCTTC; CDR3: CASSMANLNYGYTF
D: TRBD2; V: TRBV5-1; J: TRBJ2-1; size: -; DNA: TGCGCCAGCAGCCGGGAACTAGCGGGAGGCAATGAGCAGTTCTTC; CDR3: CASSRELAGGNEQFF
D: -; V: TRBV5-8; J: TRBJ2-1; size: -; DNA: TGTGCCAGCAGTCCAGGGTTTGTTGAGCAGTTCTTC; CDR3: CASSPGFVEQFF
D: -; V: TRBV29-1; J: TRBJ2-2; size: -; DNA: TGCAGCGTTGAAGATCTTGCTAGCGCGAACACCGGGGAGCTGTTTTTT; CDR3: CSVEDLASANTGELFF
D: TRBD1; V: TRBV5-1; J: TRBJ1-2; size: -; DNA: TGCGCCAGCAGCACCAACTGGGACAGCCTGAATGGCTACACCTTC; CDR3: CASSTNWDSLNGYTF
D: -; V: TRBV6-5; J: TRBJ2-2; size: -; DNA: TGTGCCAGCAGGGGGGCTGGTGGGAACACCGGGGAGCTGTTTTTT; CDR3: CASRGAGGNTGELFF
D: -; V: TRBV6-2/TRBV6-3; J: TRBJ1-5; size: -; DNA: TGTGCCAGCAGTCCCCCCAGGTATAGCAATCAGCCCCAGCATTTT; CDR3: CASSPPRYSNQPQHF